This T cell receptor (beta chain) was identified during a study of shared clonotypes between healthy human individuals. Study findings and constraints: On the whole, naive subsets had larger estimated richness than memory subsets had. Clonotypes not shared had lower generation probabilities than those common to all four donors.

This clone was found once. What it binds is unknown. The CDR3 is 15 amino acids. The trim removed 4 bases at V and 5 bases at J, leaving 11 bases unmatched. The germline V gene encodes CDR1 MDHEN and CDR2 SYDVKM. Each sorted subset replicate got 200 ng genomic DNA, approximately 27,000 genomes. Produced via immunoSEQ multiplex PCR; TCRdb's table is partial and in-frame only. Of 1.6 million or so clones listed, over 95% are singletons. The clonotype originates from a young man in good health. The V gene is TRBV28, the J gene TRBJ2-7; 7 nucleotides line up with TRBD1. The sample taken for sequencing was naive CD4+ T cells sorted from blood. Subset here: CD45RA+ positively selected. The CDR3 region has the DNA TGTGCCAGCAGTTGGGGACAGCCGAGGGGGAACGAGCAGTACTTC. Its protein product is CASSWGQPRGNEQYF.